The rows below give T cell receptor beta chains drawn from one sample of a study of molecular identifiers for immune sequencing clone quantification. TCRdb reprocessed the PCR reads via MiXCR and lists one record per CDR3 protein. This table holds about 510,000 distinct CDR3 sequences, approximately 25% found once. Sequencing input: naive CD8+ T cells from blood, with Jurkat cell RNA spiked in. The receptors were gathered from a human donor in good health. Some libraries in this study had Jurkat cell RNA spiked in. Both conserved end residues are part of each CDR3. A D gene is named only where the DNA matches it firmly. Only some rows state a clone size, as once, few, many or a class for expanded clones.

V: TRBV6-5
J: TRBJ2-5
size: many
D: -
CDR3: CASSYSWGEETQYF
DNA: TGTGCCAGCAGTTACTCGTGGGGGGAAGAGACCCAGTACTTC

V: TRBV6-5
J: TRBJ2-1
size: many
D: -
CDR3: CASSYSTGNEQFF
DNA: TGTGCCAGCAGTTACTCGACTGGTAATGAGCAGTTCTTC

V: TRBV4-3
J: TRBJ2-5
size: -
D: TRBD2
CDR3: CASSRSSGAQETQYF
DNA: TGCGCCAGCAGCAGGTCTAGCGGGGCTCAAGAGACCCAGTACTTC

V: TRBV7-9
J: TRBJ2-2
size: once
D: TRBD2
CDR3: CASRLPTSGGPGTEELFF
DNA: TGTGCCAGCAGACTTCCGACTAGCGGGGGACCGGGCACCGAGGAGCTGTTTTTT

V: TRBV29-1
J: TRBJ2-1
size: few
D: -
CDR3: CSAPQPPNNEQFF
DNA: TGCAGCGCCCCACAGCCCCCGAACAATGAGCAGTTCTTC

V: TRBV12-1
J: TRBJ2-7
size: many
D: -
CDR3: CASSSGLAVYEQYF
DNA: TGTGCCAGCAGCTCGGGACTAGCGGTTTACGAGCAGTACTTC

V: TRBV10-2
J: TRBJ1-5
size: few
D: -
CDR3: CASSDPGKGAANQPQHF
DNA: TGCGCCAGCAGTGACCCCGGGAAGGGAGCGGCCAATCAGCCCCAGCATTTT

V: TRBV6-5
J: TRBJ1-5
size: many
D: -
CDR3: CASMPTGPGPQHF
DNA: TGTGCCAGCATGCCGACAGGTCCGGGTCCCCAGCATTTT

V: TRBV6-2/TRBV6-3
J: TRBJ2-4
size: -
D: -
CDR3: CASSYSTRGAKDIQYF
DNA: TGTGCCAGCAGTTATTCAACCAGGGGGGCTAAGGACATTCAGTACTTC

V: TRBV4-1
J: TRBJ2-5
size: -
D: TRBD2
CDR3: CASSQEPGLGAETQYF
DNA: TGCGCCAGCAGCCAAGAACCGGGACTAGGAGCGGAGACCCAGTACTTC

V: TRBV19
J: TRBJ1-4
size: -
D: TRBD1
CDR3: CASKGRGPREKLFF
DNA: TGTGCCAGTAAGGGGAGGGGGCCGAGGGAAAAACTGTTTTTT

V: TRBV6-6
J: TRBJ1-4
size: few
D: -
CDR3: CASSYFNGGPNEKLFF
DNA: TGTGCCAGCAGTTACTTCAACGGAGGACCGAATGAAAAACTGTTTTTT

V: TRBV19
J: TRBJ2-7
size: many
D: -
CDR3: CASSIGMGPLGYEQYF
DNA: TGTGCCAGTAGTATAGGTATGGGACCACTTGGATACGAGCAGTACTTC

V: TRBV20-1
J: TRBJ2-3
size: many
D: -
CDR3: CSARTRDSTDTQYF
DNA: TGCAGTGCTAGGACACGTGACAGCACAGATACGCAGTATTTT

V: TRBV18
J: TRBJ2-7
size: -
D: -
CDR3: CASSLIGSYEQYF
DNA: TGTGCCAGCTCACTAATCGGGTCCTACGAGCAGTACTTC

V: TRBV7-9
J: TRBJ1-1
size: -
D: -
CDR3: CASSQTPGHHEAFF
DNA: TGTGCCAGCAGCCAAACCCCGGGACACCATGAAGCTTTCTTT

V: TRBV19
J: TRBJ2-1
size: -
D: TRBD2
CDR3: CASTGVAGGVEQFF
DNA: TGTGCCAGTACTGGAGTAGCGGGAGGGGTTGAGCAGTTCTTC

V: TRBV28
J: TRBJ2-2
size: many
D: TRBD1
CDR3: CASRREQGARGTGELFF
DNA: TGTGCCAGCAGACGAGAACAGGGGGCGCGCGGCACCGGGGAGCTGTTTTTT

V: TRBV9
J: TRBJ2-3
size: -
D: -
CDR3: CASSSEPADTQYF
DNA: TGTGCCAGCAGCTCTGAGCCAGCAGATACGCAGTATTTT

V: TRBV12-3/TRBV12-4
J: TRBJ1-1
size: -
D: TRBD1
CDR3: CASSEQGAGTEAFF
DNA: TGTGCCAGCAGCGAACAGGGGGCAGGGACTGAAGCTTTCTTT

V: TRBV29-1
J: TRBJ2-1
size: -
D: TRBD2
CDR3: CSADPGLAAAHSYNEQSF
DNA: TGCAGCGCCGACCCCGGTCTAGCGGCAGCCCACTCCTACAATGAGCAGTCCTTC

V: TRBV7-7
J: TRBJ2-7
size: once
D: -
CDR3: CASSLFPSYEQYF
DNA: TGTGCTAGCAGCTTATTCCCAAGCTACGAGCAGTACTTC

V: TRBV5-8
J: TRBJ2-7
size: -
D: -
CDR3: CASSWVQGTYEQYF
DNA: TGTGCCAGCAGCTGGGTCCAGGGGACCTACGAGCAGTACTTC

V: TRBV5-1
J: TRBJ2-5
size: once
D: TRBD2
CDR3: CASSGDLVGGLETRYF
DNA: TGCGCCAGCAGCGGGGACCTAGTGGGAGGGTTGGAGACCCGGTACTTC

V: TRBV6-5
J: TRBJ2-5
size: few
D: TRBD2
CDR3: CASSYGSGGTETQYF
DNA: TGTGCCAGCAGTTACGGATCGGGGGGGACGGAGACCCAGTACTTC

V: TRBV20-1
J: TRBJ2-1
size: few
D: TRBD2
CDR3: CSAFERGDYNEQFF
DNA: TGCAGTGCCTTCGAGCGGGGGGACTACAATGAGCAGTTCTTC

V: TRBV11-2
J: TRBJ2-4
size: -
D: TRBD2
CDR3: CASSPVPGGKDIQYF
DNA: TGTGCCAGCAGCCCGGTCCCGGGGGGAAAGGACATTCAGTACTTC

V: TRBV27
J: TRBJ2-7
size: many
D: TRBD1
CDR3: CASSRQGNEQYF
DNA: TGTGCCAGCAGTCGACAGGGTAACGAGCAGTACTTC

V: TRBV4-3
J: TRBJ2-2
size: many
D: -
CDR3: CASSQDRQYTGELFF
DNA: TGCGCCAGCAGCCAAGATCGCCAGTACACCGGGGAGCTGTTTTTT

V: TRBV28
J: TRBJ2-1
size: few
D: TRBD2
CDR3: CASRPSGRGPYNEQFF
DNA: TGTGCCAGCCGCCCTAGCGGGAGAGGCCCCTACAATGAGCAGTTCTTC

V: TRBV11-2
J: TRBJ1-1
size: many
D: -
CDR3: CASSLDKNTEAFF
DNA: TGTGCCAGCAGCTTAGATAAGAACACTGAAGCTTTCTTT

V: TRBV7-9
J: TRBJ2-5
size: -
D: -
CDR3: CASSPTLSMETQYF
DNA: TGTGCCAGCAGCCCCACTCTCTCGATGGAGACCCAGTACTTC

V: TRBV20-1
J: TRBJ2-1
size: many
D: -
CDR3: CSARAPEQRTYNEQFF
DNA: TGCAGTGCTAGGGCCCCGGAGCAGCGGACCTACAATGAGCAGTTCTTC

V: TRBV29-1
J: TRBJ2-2
size: many
D: TRBD1
CDR3: CSSYRGNTGELFF
DNA: TGCAGCAGTTACAGGGGGAACACCGGGGAGCTGTTTTTT

V: TRBV19
J: TRBJ1-1
size: -
D: -
CDR3: CASSIREDTEAFF
DNA: TGTGCCAGTAGTATCAGGGAGGACACTGAAGCTTTCTTT

V: TRBV7-9
J: TRBJ2-3
size: few
D: TRBD2
CDR3: CASSSSSYELAGSQTDTQYF
DNA: TGTGCCAGCAGCTCCTCCTCTTATGAACTAGCGGGGAGTCAAACAGATACGCAGTATTTT

V: TRBV6-2/TRBV6-3
J: TRBJ2-7
size: few
D: TRBD2
CDR3: CASSSPGLGDYEQYF
DNA: TGTGCCAGCAGTTCCCCGGGACTAGGCGACTACGAGCAGTACTTC

V: TRBV2
J: TRBJ2-3
size: many
D: TRBD2
CDR3: CASRRGASSTDTQYF
DNA: TGTGCCAGCCGGCGGGGGGCCTCTAGCACAGATACGCAGTATTTT

V: TRBV5-6
J: TRBJ2-3
size: many
D: TRBD1
CDR3: CASSWNKGGRIADTQYF
DNA: TGTGCCAGCAGCTGGAACAAAGGGGGCAGGATCGCAGATACGCAGTATTTT

V: TRBV9
J: TRBJ1-6
size: few
D: TRBD1
CDR3: CASSGQGARYSPLHF
DNA: TGTGCCAGCAGCGGACAGGGGGCTAGATATTCACCCCTCCACTTT

V: TRBV4-3
J: TRBJ2-3
size: -
D: TRBD2
CDR3: CASSQDQRAGGTDTQYF
DNA: TGCGCCAGCAGCCAAGATCAGCGAGCGGGAGGCACAGATACGCAGTATTTT

V: TRBV9
J: TRBJ2-3
size: -
D: -
CDR3: CASSVGWEVATDTQYF
DNA: TGTGCCAGCAGCGTAGGATGGGAGGTTGCCACAGATACGCAGTATTTT

V: TRBV7-9
J: TRBJ2-5
size: -
D: TRBD2
CDR3: CASSLPYGLAETQYF
DNA: TGTGCCAGCAGCTTACCTTACGGACTAGCGGAGACCCAGTACTTC

V: TRBV6-1
J: TRBJ1-5
size: few
D: -
CDR3: CASSDGGGNQPQHF
DNA: TGTGCCAGCAGTGATGGGGGCGGCAATCAGCCCCAGCATTTT

V: TRBV11-2
J: TRBJ1-1
size: few
D: TRBD1
CDR3: CASSKDRGDTEAFF
DNA: TGTGCCAGCAGCAAAGACAGGGGGGACACTGAAGCTTTCTTT

V: TRBV29-1
J: TRBJ1-1
size: many
D: TRBD1
CDR3: CSTRTGETTEAFF
DNA: TGCAGCACCAGGACAGGGGAAACGACTGAAGCTTTCTTT

V: TRBV30
J: TRBJ2-2
size: -
D: -
CDR3: CAWSGVLANTGELFF
DNA: TGTGCCTGGAGCGGGGTACTTGCGAACACCGGGGAGCTGTTTTTT

V: TRBV28
J: TRBJ2-1
size: few
D: -
CDR3: CASSGENSYNEQFF
DNA: TGTGCCAGCAGCGGCGAAAACTCCTACAATGAGCAGTTCTTC

V: TRBV27
J: TRBJ1-6
size: -
D: -
CDR3: CASSSSYNSPLPF
DNA: TGTGCCAGCAGTTCCTCCTATAATTCACCCCTCCCCTTT

V: TRBV19
J: TRBJ2-1
size: few
D: TRBD2
CDR3: CASSLGTSGLLEWEQFF
DNA: TGTGCCAGTAGTCTTGGGACTAGCGGGCTCCTGGAATGGGAGCAGTTCTTC

V: TRBV30
J: TRBJ2-3
size: -
D: -
CDR3: CAWSTTVTSTDTQYF
DNA: TGTGCCTGGAGTACGACAGTAACTAGCACAGATACGCAGTATTTT

V: TRBV6-6
J: TRBJ2-3
size: many
D: -
CDR3: CASSYPDSTDTQYF
DNA: TGTGCCAGCAGTTACCCGGACAGCACAGATACGCAGTATTTT

V: TRBV27
J: TRBJ2-2
size: few
D: TRBD2
CDR3: CASSLLTSRSTGELFF
DNA: TGTGCCAGCAGCCTTCTGACTAGCAGGAGCACCGGGGAGCTGTTTTTT

V: TRBV20-1
J: TRBJ2-7
size: few
D: -
CDR3: CSARAGFSYEQYF
DNA: TGCAGTGCTAGAGCAGGGTTTTCCTACGAGCAGTACTTC

V: TRBV4-1
J: TRBJ2-5
size: -
D: TRBD2
CDR3: CASSQLAGGRDLETQYF
DNA: TGCGCCAGCAGCCAATTAGCGGGGGGCCGCGATTTAGAGACCCAGTACTTC